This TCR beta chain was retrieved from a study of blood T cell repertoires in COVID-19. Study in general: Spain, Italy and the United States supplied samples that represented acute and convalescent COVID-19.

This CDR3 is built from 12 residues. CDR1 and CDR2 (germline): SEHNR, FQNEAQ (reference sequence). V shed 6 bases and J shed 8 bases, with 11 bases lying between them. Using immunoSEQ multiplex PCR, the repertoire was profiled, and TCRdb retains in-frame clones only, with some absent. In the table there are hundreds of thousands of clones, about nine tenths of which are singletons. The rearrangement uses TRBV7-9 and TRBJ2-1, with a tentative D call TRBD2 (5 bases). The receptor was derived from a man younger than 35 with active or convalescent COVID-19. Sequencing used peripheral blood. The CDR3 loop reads CASRDSPYEQFF. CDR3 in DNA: TGTGCCAGCAGGGACTCCCCCTATGAGCAGTTCTTC.